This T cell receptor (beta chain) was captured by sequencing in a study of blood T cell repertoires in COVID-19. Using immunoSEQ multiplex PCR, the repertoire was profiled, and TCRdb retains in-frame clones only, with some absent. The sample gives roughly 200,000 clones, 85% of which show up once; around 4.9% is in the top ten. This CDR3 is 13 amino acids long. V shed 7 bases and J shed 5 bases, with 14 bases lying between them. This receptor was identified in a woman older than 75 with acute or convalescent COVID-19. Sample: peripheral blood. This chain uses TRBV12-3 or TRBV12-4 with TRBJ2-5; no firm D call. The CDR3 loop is CASTRGSPETQYF. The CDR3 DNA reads TGTGCCAGCACCCGAGGTAGTCCGGAGACCCAGTACTTC.